The 6 T cell receptor beta chains below come from one sample, sequenced in a study of shared clonotypes between healthy human individuals. Some clones are missing from TCRdb's copy, which holds only in-frame ones; the method was immunoSEQ multiplex PCR. The data hold 2 million or so clones, with 90% to 95% observed a single time. Specimen: naive CD4+ T cells sorted from blood. As to subset: CD45RA+ positively selected. The receptors shown here come from a man between 18 and 29 years old in good health.

V usage is TRBV5-4 and J usage is TRBJ2-5; the D is unclear. V lost 0 bases and J lost 1, with 10 bases in between. The CDR3 runs to 15 residues. Germline V lookup: CDR1 SGHNT, CDR2 YYREEE (reference sequence). The CDR3 loop is CASSLALGAQETQYF. In DNA, the CDR3 is TGTGCCAGCAGCTTGGCCCTAGGAGCCCAAGAGACCCAGTACTTC. Full variable domain (rest looked up from reference TRBV5-4 and TRBJ2-5): ETGVTQSPTHLIKTRGQQVTLRCSSQSGHNTVSWYQQALGQGPQFIFQYYREEENGRGNFPPRFSGLQFPNYSSELNVNALELDDSALYLCASSLALGAQETQYFGPGTRLLVL.

This rearrangement joins TRBV6-6 to TRBJ2-2; TRBD1 aligns across 8 bases. V dropped 2 bases and J dropped 5; count of bases not matched to a gene: 4. The CDR3 spans 15 residues. Germline V CDR1 and CDR2: MNHNY, SVGAGI (reference sequence). The chain's CDR3 is CASSYRDRRTGELFF. The CDR3 coding sequence is TGTGCCAGCAGTTACAGGGACAGGCGGACCGGGGAGCTGTTTTTT.

The chain combines TRBV10-3 with TRBJ1-1; D possibly corresponds to TRBD1 (5 bases). The ends were cut back, 6 bases at V and 5 bases at J, with 16 bases in the middle. The CDR3 is 14 amino acids. Germline V lookup: CDR1 ENHRY, CDR2 SYGVKD. CDR3 sequence (DNA): TGTGCCATCAGCTCCGGGACCCACGGGACTGAAGCTTTCTTT. It encodes CAISSGTHGTEAFF.

The rearrangement links TRBV10-2 to TRBJ2-5, with 12 bases that match TRBD2. CDR3 length: 16 residues. The V and J ends lost 3 bases and 2 bases, in that order; junction bases with no gene match: 4. The germline CDR1 and CDR2 sequences are WSHSY and SAAADI. The DNA for the CDR3 is TGCGCCAGCAGTGACCTAGCGGGGGGGTTTCAAGAGACCCAGTACTTC. This codes for CASSDLAGGFQETQYF.

Points on this clone: Distinct nucleotide sequences in the sample also encode this CDR3. The chain carries TRBV5-1 and TRBJ1-4; tentative D call: TRBD1 (5 bases). Germline V gives CDR1 SGHRS, CDR2 YFSETQ. V dropped 4 bases and J dropped 5 bases, with 9 bases sitting between them. The CDR3 length is 13 residues. For the CDR3, the DNA is TGCGCCAGCAGCAGGGGCGGGAATGAAAAACTGTTTTTT. Its translation is CASSRGGNEKLFF.

In its sample, this clone was seen a few times. This sequence joins TRBV6-6 and TRBJ2-7, with 7 nucleotides matching TRBD1. This CDR3 spans 13 amino acids. Trimming cost V 4 bases and J 3 bases; bases outside gene matches: 3. Germline CDR1 is MNHNY and CDR2 is SVGAGI (reference sequence). DNA of the CDR3: TGTGCCAGCAGTTCGGGACAGTTCTACGAGCAGTACTTC. Its protein product is CASSSGQFYEQYF.